What follows are 25 T cell receptor beta chains derived from one specimen sequenced in a study of glioma-infiltrating T cells. Using RNA template, CDR3s of TCR alpha and beta were amplified with iRepertoire arm-PCR. TCRdb used MiXCR to reprocess the multiplex PCR reads, holding one entry per CDR3 protein. Of 100,000 to 150,000 distinct CDR3 sequences in the sample, 20% to 25% are singletons; the top ten hold around a quarter. The source material was glioma tissue, nonneoplastic brain tissue, or PBMCs (not recorded which). Every receptor here comes from a human donor with low-grade glioma or glioblastoma, undergoing nonglioma brain surgery, or in good health (not recorded which).

This clonotype was recorded many times. The chain employs TRBV20-1 and TRBJ2-1, with D perhaps TRBD1 (5 bases). Per the germline V gene, CDR1 is DFQATT and CDR2 is SNEGSKA (reference sequence). Deletions cut 6 bases from V and 4 bases from J, with 7 bases between. The CDR3 is 11 amino acids. The CDR3 loop reads CSAKGYNEQFF. In nucleotides, the CDR3 is TGCAGTGCAAAGGGGTACAATGAGCAGTTCTTC.

This clonotype came up a few times. The rearrangement links TRBV7-6 to TRBJ2-1; no clear D. CDR1 is SGHVS and CDR2 is FNYEAQ in the germline V gene. The germline V and J ends were trimmed by 2 bases and 0 bases, with 11 bases remaining between them. The CDR3 is 16 residues long. The CDR3 region has the DNA TGTGCCAGCAGCTTATTACGTACAAGCTCCTACAATGAGCAGTTCTTC. This sequence encodes CASSLLRTSSYNEQFF.

Points on this clonotype: A much larger clonotype is one base distant, so this may be a read error. The gene calls are TRBV6-1 and TRBJ1-1; D is undetermined. V lost 5 bases and J 5 bases, leaving 9 bases between the germline ends. Germline CDR1 and CDR2: MNHNS and SASEGT. This CDR3 has 12 residues. The DNA of the CDR3 is TGTGCCAGCAGTACAGAGGAAACTGAAGCTTTCTTT. Translated: CASSTEETEAFF.

This clonotype has more than one count but fewer than ten. This chain connects TRBV7-6 to TRBJ1-6; D not certain. The CDR3 has 15 amino acids. The V end was cut by 7 bases, the J end by 9 bases, with 19 bases between. The germline V gene has CDR1 SGHVS and CDR2 FNYEAQ. The CDR3 reads CASNVPRWITSPLHF. The DNA for the CDR3 is TGTGCCAGCAACGTCCCCCGGTGGATCACTTCACCCCTCCACTTT.

This chain uses TRBV7-8 with TRBJ2-1, with a weak D call TRBD2 (5 bases). The germline V gene encodes CDR1 SGHVS and CDR2 FQNEAQ. The CDR3 totals 16 residues. Trimming pared 1 base from V and 3 bases from J, leaving 13 bases between. In nucleotides, the CDR3 is TGTGCCAGCAGCTTAGTCGCTAGCAGGTTCTACAATGAGCAGTTCTTC. As protein: CASSLVASRFYNEQFF.

Details on this clonotype: This CDR3 is missing its conserved last phenylalanine or tryptophan, likely due to a read error. The V call is TRBV2, the J call TRBJ2-1; D gene unclear. Between the trimmed V and J ends, which lost 4 bases and 4 bases, there was a span of 8 bases. The CDR3 contains 13 residues. The germline V gene encodes CDR1 SNHLY and CDR2 FYNNEI. The CDR3 DNA reads TGTGCCAGCAGTGTCCAGTCTTACAATGAGCAGTTCCTC. Its translation is CASSVQSYNEQFL.

The chain combines TRBV7-2 with TRBJ2-5; D uncertain. V lost 5 bases, J lost 6 bases, and 10 bases lay in between. Germline V gives CDR1 SGHTA, CDR2 FQGNSA. The CDR3 consists of 12 residues. The CDR3 DNA reads TGTGCCAGCAGCCGGGCGGTACAGACCCAGTACTTC. This codes for CASSRAVQTQYF.

V is TRBV6-1 and J is TRBJ2-7; 16 bases line up with TRBD2. The CDR3 totals 22 residues. The J segment lost 2 bases and the V segment lost 7 bases, leaving 23 bases of the junction unmatched. CDR1 MNHNS and CDR2 SASEGT come from the germline V gene. This CDR3 is CASTYWQMAGLAGGRVPYEQYV. CDR3 DNA: TGTGCCAGCACCTACTGGCAGATGGCGGGACTAGCGGGGGGGCGGGTCCCCTACGAGCAGTACGTC.

This chain connects TRBV4-1 to TRBJ2-5, with D uncertain. This CDR3 is 16 amino acids long. Trimming removed 0 bases at V and 2 bases at J, with 13 bases between. Germline V gives CDR1 MGHRA, CDR2 YSYEKL. CDR3 region: CASSQEWGTQQETQYF. In DNA form, the CDR3 reads TGCGCCAGCAGCCAAGAATGGGGTACCCAGCAAGAGACCCAGTACTTC.

V gene TRBV7-3 combines with J gene TRBJ2-3; D ambiguous. V gave up 5 bases and J gave up 2 bases, with 11 bases separating them. CDR1 and CDR2 (germline): SGHTA, FQGTGA. The CDR3 totals 14 residues. The CDR3 sequence is CASSTTQPTDTQYF. Here the CDR3 DNA reads TGTGCCAGCAGCACAACCCAACCCACAGATACGCAGTATTTT.

This chain links TRBV7-2 with TRBJ2-1; no reliable D call. The germline CDR1 and CDR2 sequences are SGHTA and FQGNSA. V lost 8 bases and J lost 8, with 13 bases in between. This CDR3 has 12 amino acids. CDR3 nucleotides: TGTGCCAGCGTTCACCCACCCTATGAGCAGTTCTTC. It specifies CASVHPPYEQFF. Variable domain in full (rest from reference TRBV7-2 and TRBJ2-1): GAGVSQSPSNKVTEKGKDVELRCDPISGHTALYWYRQSLGQGLEFLIYFQGNSAPDKSGLPSDRFSAERTGGSVSTLTIQRTQQEDSAVYLCASVHPPYEQFFGPGTRLTVL.

The rearrangement uses TRBV24-1 and TRBJ1-3, with a possible D match to TRBD1 (5 bases). Germline CDR1 and CDR2: KGHDR and SFDVKD. The V end lost 4 bases, the J end lost 3 bases, and 12 bases lay between the germline ends. The CDR3 is made up of 15 amino acids. The CDR3: CATSDSGTNGNTIYF. For the CDR3, the DNA is TGTGCCACCAGTGACTCAGGGACGAATGGAAACACCATATATTTT.

This clonotype appeared a few times. This sequence joins TRBV6-8 and TRBJ2-4, with D uncertain. The V end lost 3 bases, the J end lost 0 bases, and 6 bases lay between the germline ends. Germline V gene sequence: CDR1 MNHGY, CDR2 SAAAGT. The CDR3 is 14 residues long. The DNA for the CDR3 is TGTGCCAGCAGTTATGAACTAGCCAAAAACATTCAGTACTTC. Amino acids: CASSYELAKNIQYF.

This clonotype was picked up a small number of times. The gene calls are TRBV14 and TRBJ2-1, with no clear D. Germline V gives CDR1 SGHDN, CDR2 FVKESK. This CDR3 is built from 14 residues. V was pared by 5 bases and J by 12 bases, with 20 bases between. The CDR3 is CASSSRAGPLGQFF. The CDR3 nucleotides read TGTGCCAGCAGCTCCCGGGCTGGCCCCTTAGGGCAGTTCTTC.

Remarks on this clonotype: Here the CDR3 omits its conserved ending phenylalanine or tryptophan, so a read error is the likely source. The rearrangement uses TRBV3-1 and TRBJ2-3; D could derive from TRBD1 or TRBD2 (5 bases each). Trimming removed 8 bases from V and 5 bases from J, with 14 bases in between. CDR1 and CDR2 (germline): LGHDT, YNNKEL (reference sequence). This CDR3 comprises 13 residues. As DNA, the CDR3 is TGTGCCAGCCGAATGGGGGTTGGAGATACGCAGTATCTT. Its translation: CASRMGVGDTQYL.

This clonotype was observed once. A much larger clonotype is one base distant, so this may be a read error. No conserved phenylalanine or tryptophan ends this CDR3, so it is likely a read error. V usage is TRBV28 and J usage is TRBJ1-3, with D hard to call. The germline V gene encodes CDR1 MDHEN and CDR2 SYDVKM. The CDR3 is 14 residues long. V was pared by 3 bases and J by 2 bases, with 8 bases between. The CDR3 is CASSLGGPGNTIYL. The CDR3 nucleotides read TGTGCCAGCAGTTTGGGAGGGCCTGGAAACACCATATATCTT.

This clonotype was seen only a few times. The genes are TRBV4-1 and TRBJ1-5; D is uncertain. The CDR3 spans 15 residues. V was trimmed by 1 base and J by 2 bases, leaving 9 bases between them. Germline CDR1 and CDR2: MGHRA and YSYEKL. CDR3 loop: CASSQVQLGNQPQHF. The CDR3 DNA reads as TGCGCCAGCAGCCAAGTTCAATTGGGCAATCAGCCCCAGCATTTT.

This clonotype was detected only a few times. This sequence joins TRBV9 and TRBJ2-3; 7 bases map to TRBD1. V dropped 0 bases and J dropped 1; count of bases not matched to a gene: 5. The CDR3 covers 16 residues. CDR1 is SGDLS, CDR2 YYNGEE, per germline. The CDR3 bases are TGTGCCAGCAGCGTAGACTCAGGACAGGGCACAGATACGCAGTATTTT. Protein product: CASSVDSGQGTDTQYF.

The V and J genes are TRBV7-2 and TRBJ2-1; the match to TRBD2 covers 8 bases. With V trimmed by 7 bases and J by 0 bases, 5 bases remained unmatched. CDR3 length: 15 amino acids. Germline loops: CDR1 SGHTA, CDR2 FQGNSA. The CDR3: CASTTAGASYNEQFF. The CDR3, as DNA: TGTGCCAGCACCACAGCGGGGGCCTCCTACAATGAGCAGTTCTTC.

This clonotype was counted a few times. V and J are TRBV7-3 and TRBJ2-7, with TRBD1 matching 11 bases. Germline lookup yields CDR1 SGHTA and CDR2 FQGTGA. With 5 bases clipped from V and 6 bases from J, the junction kept 6 bases outside the gene matches. This CDR3 is built from 14 residues. CDR3 nucleotide sequence: TGTGCCAGCAGCCCCGGACAGGGGGCCCTCGAGCAGTACGTC. Translation: CASSPGQGALEQYV.

This clonotype was counted a few times. The J gene is TRBJ2-1, the V gene TRBV7-9; TRBD1 aligns across 8 bases. Germline values: CDR1 SEHNR, CDR2 FQNEAQ (reference sequence). The CDR3 spans 14 residues. Trimming cost V 2 bases and J 10 bases; bases outside gene matches: 7. As DNA, the CDR3 is TGTGCCAGCAGCTTACAACAGGGGGAGGTGGAGCAGTTCTTC. Translating it yields CASSLQQGEVEQFF.

This clonotype turned up a few times. The chain has TRBV7-8 and TRBJ1-5; 7 positions match TRBD1. The junction had 13 bases not matched to a gene; V was cut back by 5 bases and J by 0 bases. CDR3 length: 18 residues. Germline assignment: CDR1 SGHVS and CDR2 FQNEAQ. This CDR3 reads CASSGTGTAIYSNQPQHF. CDR3 sequence (DNA): TGTGCCAGCAGCGGGACGGGGACAGCCATTTATAGCAATCAGCCCCAGCATTTT.

This clonotype was seen more than once but under ten times. The chain has TRBV28 and TRBJ1-1, with D possibly matching TRBD1 (6 bases). Germline V gives CDR1 MDHEN, CDR2 SYDVKM. Trimming removed 6 bases from V and 4 bases from J, with 21 bases in between. This CDR3 is built from 16 residues. CDR3 loop: CASSSRPWGLGTEAFF. DNA of the CDR3: TGTGCCAGCAGCTCGAGGCCTTGGGGGCTTGGCACTGAAGCTTTCTTT. Looking up the rest from reference TRBV28 and TRBJ1-1 gives the full variable domain: DVKVTQSSRYLVKRTGEKVFLECVQDMDHENMFWYRQDPGLGLRLIYFSYDVKMKEKGDIPEGYSVSREKKERFSLILESASTNQTSMYLCASSSRPWGLGTEAFFGQGTRLTVV.

This clonotype was counted a few times. CDR3 residues: CASSQFDRAYEQYV. CDR3 sequence (DNA): TGCGCCAGCAGCCAATTTGACAGGGCGTACGAGCAGTACGTC. The chain has TRBV4-1 and TRBJ2-7; the match to TRBD1 covers 7 bases. CDR3 length: 14 amino acids. The V gene end was trimmed by 2 bases and the J gene end by 4 bases; junction bases not matched to a gene: 5. The germline CDR1 and CDR2 sequences are MGHRA and YSYEKL.

The chain joins TRBV7-9 to TRBJ2-3; D possibly corresponds to TRBD2 (6 bases). Trimming removed 6 bases at V and 6 bases at J, with 19 bases between. Germline CDR1 and CDR2: SEHNR and FQNEAQ (reference sequence). The CDR3 has 15 residues. The CDR3 sequence is CASRMGGPRLDTQYF. DNA of the CDR3: TGTGCCAGCAGGATGGGGGGACCCCGGCTTGATACGCAGTATTTT.